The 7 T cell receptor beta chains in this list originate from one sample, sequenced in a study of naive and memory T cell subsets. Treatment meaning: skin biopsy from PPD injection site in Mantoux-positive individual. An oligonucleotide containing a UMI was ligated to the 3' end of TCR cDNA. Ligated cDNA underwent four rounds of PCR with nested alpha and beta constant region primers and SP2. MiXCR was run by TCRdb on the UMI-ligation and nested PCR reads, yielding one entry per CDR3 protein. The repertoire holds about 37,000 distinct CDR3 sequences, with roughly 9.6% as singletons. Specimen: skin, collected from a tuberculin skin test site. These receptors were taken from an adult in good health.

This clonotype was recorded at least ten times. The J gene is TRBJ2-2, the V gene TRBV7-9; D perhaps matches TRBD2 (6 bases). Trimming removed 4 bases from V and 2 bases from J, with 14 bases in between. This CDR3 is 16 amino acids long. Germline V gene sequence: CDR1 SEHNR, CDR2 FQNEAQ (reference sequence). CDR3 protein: CASSSFRTTNTGELFF. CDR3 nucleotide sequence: TGTGCCAGCAGCTCTTTCCGGACTACCAACACCGGGGAGCTGTTTTTT.

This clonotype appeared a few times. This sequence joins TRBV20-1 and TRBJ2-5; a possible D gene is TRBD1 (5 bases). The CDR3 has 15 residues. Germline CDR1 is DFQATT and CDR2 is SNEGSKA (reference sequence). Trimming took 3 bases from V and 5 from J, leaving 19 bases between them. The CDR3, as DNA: TGCAGTGCTAGGGGAAATGTAGGGGTTGGGGAGACCCAGTACTTC. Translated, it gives CSARGNVGVGETQYF.

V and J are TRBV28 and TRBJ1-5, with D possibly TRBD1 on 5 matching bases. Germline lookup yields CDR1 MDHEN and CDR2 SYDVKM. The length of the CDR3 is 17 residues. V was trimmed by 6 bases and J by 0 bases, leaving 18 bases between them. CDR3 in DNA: TGTGCCAGCAGACACCCCGACAGCGAATATAGCAATCAGCCCCAGCATTTT. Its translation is CASRHPDSEYSNQPQHF. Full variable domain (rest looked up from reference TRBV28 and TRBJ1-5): DVKVTQSSRYLVKRTGEKVFLECVQDMDHENMFWYRQDPGLGLRLIYFSYDVKMKEKGDIPEGYSVSREKKERFSLILESASTNQTSMYLCASRHPDSEYSNQPQHFGDGTRLSIL.

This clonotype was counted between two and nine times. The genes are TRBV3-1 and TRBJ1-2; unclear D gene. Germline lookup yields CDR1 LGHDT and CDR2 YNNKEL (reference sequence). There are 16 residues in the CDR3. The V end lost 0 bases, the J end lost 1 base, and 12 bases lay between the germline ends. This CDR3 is CASSQESRGDNYGYTF. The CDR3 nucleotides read TGTGCCAGCAGCCAAGAGTCGCGGGGAGATAACTATGGCTACACCTTC.

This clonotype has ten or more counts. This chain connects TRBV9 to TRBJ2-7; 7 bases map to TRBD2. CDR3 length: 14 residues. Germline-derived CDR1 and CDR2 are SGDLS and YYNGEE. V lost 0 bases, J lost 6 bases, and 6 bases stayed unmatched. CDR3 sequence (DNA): TGTGCCAGCAGCGTAGGCCGACTAGCAGGCGAGCAGTACTTC. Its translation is CASSVGRLAGEQYF.

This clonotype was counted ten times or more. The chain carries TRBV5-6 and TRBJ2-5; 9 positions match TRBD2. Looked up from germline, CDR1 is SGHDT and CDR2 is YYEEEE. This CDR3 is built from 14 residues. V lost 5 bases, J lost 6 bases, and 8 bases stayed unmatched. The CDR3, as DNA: TGTGCCAGCAGATATAGCGGGAGTGAAAAGACCCAGTACTTC. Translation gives CASRYSGSEKTQYF.

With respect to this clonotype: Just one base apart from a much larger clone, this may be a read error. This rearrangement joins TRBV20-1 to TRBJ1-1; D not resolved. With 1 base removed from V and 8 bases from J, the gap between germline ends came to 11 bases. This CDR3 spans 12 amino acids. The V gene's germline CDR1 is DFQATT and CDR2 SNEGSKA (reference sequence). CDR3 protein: CSARGWVEEAFF. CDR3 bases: TGCAGTGCTAGAGGATGGGTGGAAGAAGCTTTCTTT.